This T cell receptor beta chain was obtained from a study of Ad26.COV2.S vaccination and SARS-CoV-2 variants. Background on the study: Intramuscular Ad26.COV2.S at 5x10^10 or 1x10^11 viral particles.

TCRdb's copy holds only in-frame clones and misses some; the assay was immunoSEQ multiplex PCR. The sample records hundreds of thousands of clones, 90% being singletons. Study conclusions and caveats: Vaccine recipients surpassed placebo recipients in spike-specific TCR breadth.

On this clone itself: Its antigen is undetermined.

Treatment given: 15 to 20 received Ad26.COV2.S at low or high dose, single or two shots; about 5 received placebo; per-sample allocation not given. Day 63 after the first injection of vaccine or placebo was the sampling time. In Boston, an adult donor aged 18-55 years took part. Ad26.COV2.S expressed prefusion-stabilized spike from the original Wuhan strain. The CDR3 length is 15 residues. V was pared by 10 bases and J by 7 bases, with 15 bases of the junction left unmatched. Per the germline V gene, CDR1 is ENHRY and CDR2 is SYGVKD. The clonotype comes from a person between 18 and 60 years old who received the Ad26.COV2.S COVID-19 vaccine or a placebo. The chain combines TRBV10-3 with TRBJ2-2, with 7 bases matching TRBD1. The starting material was peripheral blood, obtained in a trial of Ad26.COV2.S vaccine versus placebo. CDR3 nucleotides: TGTGCCACCGCCCGACAGGGTGAGGGTGTCGGGGAGCTGTTTTTT. Translated: CATARQGEGVGELFF.